Following are 24 T cell receptor beta chains from one sample sequenced in a study of shared clonotypes between healthy human individuals (dated by TCRdb to 2018 to 2021). Library method: the immunoSEQ multiplex PCR assay. In TCRdb, the immuneACCESS table is reduced to in-frame sequences with V and J assigned. These tables do not hold every clone; where another copy was compared, an unresolved V gene accounts for under half, and the others remain unexplained. The sample table lists over a million clones, about 75% of them with a count of one. Approximately 1.5% of the sample rests with the top ten. The sample taken for sequencing was memory CD4+ T cells sorted from blood. According to the study, the label for this sample's cell subset or site signals: CD45RA-negative fraction. The source is a man between 18 and 29 years old in good health.

J is TRBJ1-2 and V is TRBV7-8, with 7 bases that match TRBD1. V shed 3 bases and J 5 bases; nucleotides not matched to a gene: 3. Germline V lookup: CDR1 SGHVS, CDR2 FQNEAQ. The CDR3 totals 13 residues. In DNA, the CDR3 is TGTGCCAGCAGCTTGGGACAGCAATATGGCTACACCTTC. Amino acids: CASSLGQQYGYTF.

This chain links TRBV30 with TRBJ1-4; tentatively, D is TRBD1 (6 bases). Looked up from germline, CDR1 is GTSNPN and CDR2 is SVGIG (reference sequence). V was clipped by 5 bases and J by 0 bases, with 13 bases between them. The length of the CDR3 is 15 residues. The CDR3 DNA is TGTGCCTGGGGGTTAGGACAGACAACTAATGAAAAACTGTTTTTT. It encodes CAWGLGQTTNEKLFF.

V usage is TRBV29-1 and J usage is TRBJ1-1; D is perhaps TRBD1 (5 bases). V dropped 7 bases and J dropped 0 bases, with 9 bases sitting between them. The germline gives CDR1 SQVTM, CDR2 ANQGSEA. This CDR3 has 12 residues. CDR3 nucleotide sequence: TGCAGCGCGGGGGAGATGAACACTGAAGCTTTCTTT. Its protein is CSAGEMNTEAFF.

The table lists this clone with a few counts. This chain connects TRBV30 to TRBJ1-3; D gene ambiguous. There are 13 residues in the CDR3. Trimming removed 0 bases from V and 1 base from J, with 4 bases in between. Germline loops: CDR1 GTSNPN, CDR2 SVGIG (reference sequence). The CDR3 region has the DNA TGTGCCTGGAGTGTGAGGTCTGGAAACACCATATATTTT. It encodes CAWSVRSGNTIYF.

The rearrangement uses TRBV7-5 and TRBJ2-1; TRBD1 is taken as the D call from the table, unchecked against the DNA. TRBV7-5 is a known pseudogene. This CDR3 is built from 17 residues. CDR3: CARSLIPDRGREEEQFF. In nucleotides, the CDR3 is TGTGCCAGAAGCTTAATCCCGGACAGGGGGCGCGAGGAGGAGCAGTTCTTC.

Concerning this clone: Other DNA sequences in this sample translate to the same CDR3. The chain couples TRBV2 to TRBJ1-2, with D perhaps TRBD1 (5 bases). The CDR3 runs 12 residues. Germline V lookup: CDR1 SNHLY, CDR2 FYNNEI. V was trimmed by 2 bases and J by 5 bases, leaving 6 bases between them. The CDR3 DNA reads TGTGCCAGCAGTGAATCAGGGTATGGCTACACCTTC. Its protein product is CASSESGYGYTF.

As regards this clone: The same CDR3 can be traced to other DNA sequences in this sample. The V and J genes are TRBV28 and TRBJ1-5; a weak D match, TRBD1 (5 bases). Trimming took 6 bases from V and 2 from J, leaving 14 bases between them. CDR3 length: 15 amino acids. Germline V gene data show CDR1 as MDHEN and CDR2 as SYDVKM. The CDR3 DNA is TGTGCCAGCAGCCTCCAGGGTGGGGGCAATCAGCCCCAGCATTTT. It codes for CASSLQGGGNQPQHF. The full variable domain, rest sourced from reference TRBV28 and TRBJ1-5, is DVKVTQSSRYLVKRTGEKVFLECVQDMDHENMFWYRQDPGLGLRLIYFSYDVKMKEKGDIPEGYSVSREKKERFSLILESASTNQTSMYLCASSLQGGGNQPQHFGDGTRLSIL.

The V call is TRBV30, the J call TRBJ2-6, with a weak D call TRBD2 (7 bases). This CDR3 region has 15 residues. CDR1 and CDR2 from the germline V gene are GTSNPN and SVGIG (reference sequence). V was clipped by 8 bases and J by 0 bases, with 14 bases between them. CDR3 amino acids: CAARGGSSGANVLTF. The DNA for the CDR3 is TGTGCCGCTAGGGGGGGAAGCTCTGGGGCCAACGTCCTGACTTTC.

As to this clone: This specimen includes other DNA sequences encoding the same CDR3. The chain couples TRBV11-2 to TRBJ1-1; D is uncertain. The V gene lost 1 base and the J gene lost 0 bases, with 3 bases spanning the gap. The CDR3 consists of 13 residues. CDR1 is SGHAT, CDR2 FQNNGV, per germline. The CDR3 DNA sequence: TGTGCCAGCAGCTTAGCTGTGAACACTGAAGCTTTCTTT. Protein sequence: CASSLAVNTEAFF.

This clone was seen a few times. V and J are TRBV19 and TRBJ2-5, with TRBD2 matching over 8 bases. The V gene's germline CDR1 is LNHDA and CDR2 SQIVND (reference sequence). This CDR3 comprises 17 residues. Unmatched junction bases numbered 13, after V lost 4 bases and J lost 3 bases. CDR3 region: CASSTGAYGTSKETQYF. In DNA, the CDR3 is TGTGCCAGTAGTACAGGAGCCTATGGGACTAGTAAAGAGACCCAGTACTTC.

This clone came up a few times. The identical CDR3 is also encoded by other nucleotide sequences in the sample. The rearrangement links TRBV5-1 to TRBJ2-1; the D gene is possibly TRBD2 (7 bases). Per the germline V gene, CDR1 is SGHRS and CDR2 is YFSETQ. The CDR3 loop spans 15 amino acids. V lost 0 bases to trimming and J lost 5 bases, with 12 bases between them. The CDR3 loop is CASSLVAGANNEQFF. DNA for the CDR3: TGCGCCAGCAGCTTGGTGGCGGGGGCCAACAATGAGCAGTTCTTC.

The V and J genes are TRBV28 and TRBJ2-5; possible D gene TRBD1, 6 bases. This CDR3 is 16 amino acids long. V lost 7 bases and J lost 2, with 20 bases in between. Germline lookup yields CDR1 MDHEN and CDR2 SYDVKM. This CDR3 reads CASTLERTVLQETQYF. CDR3 coding DNA: TGTGCCAGCACCCTAGAGCGGACAGTACTACAAGAGACCCAGTACTTC.

At least ten counts were recorded for this clone. This chain connects TRBV9 to TRBJ2-7, with D tentatively TRBD1 (6 bases). The CDR3 is 16 amino acids. V gave up 0 bases and J gave up 0 bases, with 13 bases separating them. The germline gives CDR1 SGDLS, CDR2 YYNGEE. The CDR3 sequence: CASSVGFRDISYEQYF. In nucleotides, the CDR3 is TGTGCCAGCAGCGTAGGCTTCCGGGACATCTCCTACGAGCAGTACTTC.

V gene TRBV28 combines with J gene TRBJ1-2, with 8 bases identical to TRBD1. The CDR3 runs to 14 residues. The ends lost 4 bases at V and 5 bases at J; junction bases unmatched: 6. The germline CDR1 and CDR2 sequences are MDHEN and SYDVKM. The CDR3 loop is CASSSQGANYGYTF. CDR3 nucleotide sequence: TGTGCCAGCAGTTCGCAGGGGGCAAATTATGGCTACACCTTC.

This clone occurred a few times. The chain uses TRBV5-1 and TRBJ2-3; tentatively, D is TRBD2 (6 bases). Germline values: CDR1 SGHRS, CDR2 YFSETQ. The CDR3 has 15 residues. The ends were cut back, 4 bases at V and 6 bases at J, with 18 bases in the middle. The CDR3 region is CASSDPTRTFDTQYF. CDR3 nucleotides: TGCGCCAGCAGCGACCCGACTAGGACGTTTGATACGCAGTATTTT.

This chain joins TRBV30 and TRBJ1-5, with 8 nucleotides matching TRBD1. The CDR3 has 15 amino acids. Trimming took 2 bases from V and 2 from J; bases not matched to a gene: 5. Germline V CDR1 and CDR2: GTSNPN, SVGIG (reference sequence). The CDR3 coding sequence is TGTGCCTGGAGTTCGACAGGGGCGGGCAATCAGCCCCAGCATTTT. It encodes CAWSSTGAGNQPQHF.

The chain links TRBV6-1 to TRBJ2-7; D is unresolved. Germline assignment: CDR1 MNHNS and CDR2 SASEGT. This CDR3 spans 12 amino acids. Deletions cut 2 bases from V and 5 bases from J, with 7 bases between. Written as DNA, the CDR3 is TGTGCCAGCAGTGAATATGGGAACGAGCAGTACTTC. Translating it yields CASSEYGNEQYF.

V and J are TRBV4-3 and TRBJ1-1; D not resolved. This CDR3 is 17 amino acids long. Germline V lookup: CDR1 LGHNA, CDR2 YSLEER. Trimming took 0 bases from V and 3 from J, leaving 17 bases between them. This CDR3 is CASSQDLRLSWDTEAFF. The DNA for the CDR3 is TGCGCCAGCAGCCAAGATCTACGTTTATCATGGGACACTGAAGCTTTCTTT.

This chain links TRBV5-6 with TRBJ2-3; 7 bases fit TRBD2. The CDR3 covers 16 residues. Germline loops: CDR1 SGHDT, CDR2 YYEEEE. V was clipped by 0 bases and J by 1 base; unmatched bases: 5. This chain's CDR3 is CASSLGFLAGTDTQYF. CDR3 sequence (DNA): TGTGCCAGCAGCTTGGGGTTTCTAGCGGGCACAGATACGCAGTATTTT.

The V call is TRBV28, the J call TRBJ2-4, with D perhaps being TRBD1 or TRBD2 (5 bases each). This CDR3 contains 15 residues. V was cut by 7 bases and J by 6 bases, with 19 bases left in between. Germline V lookup: CDR1 MDHEN, CDR2 SYDVKM. For the CDR3, the DNA is TGTGCCAGCATTTCACCGGGACCATCGAGAAACATTCAGTACTTC. Translating it yields CASISPGPSRNIQYF. The complete variable domain, with remaining parts taken from reference TRBV28 and TRBJ2-4, reads DVKVTQSSRYLVKRTGEKVFLECVQDMDHENMFWYRQDPGLGLRLIYFSYDVKMKEKGDIPEGYSVSREKKERFSLILESASTNQTSMYLCASISPGPSRNIQYFGAGTRLSVL.

This clone was recorded only once. A far larger clone is one nucleotide away, so this likely arose from a read error. In the same sample, other DNA sequences code for this CDR3. This rearrangement joins TRBV7-9 to TRBJ2-2, with D unresolved. The V gene lost 1 base and the J gene lost 5 bases, with 2 bases spanning the gap. The CDR3 sequence is 12 residues long. Looked up from germline, CDR1 is SEHNR and CDR2 is FQNEAQ (reference sequence). CDR3 protein: CASSLGTGELFF. CDR3 coding DNA: TGTGCCAGCAGCTTAGGGACCGGGGAGCTGTTTTTT.

This rearrangement joins TRBV28 to TRBJ2-5; D not resolved. The CDR3 spans 12 residues. Trimming removed 8 bases at V and 5 bases at J, with 12 bases between. Germline V gene data show CDR1 as MDHEN and CDR2 as SYDVKM. This CDR3 is CASGLDMETQYF. CDR3 nucleotides: TGTGCCAGCGGTCTCGATATGGAGACCCAGTACTTC. The entire variable domain, with the rest obtained from reference TRBV28 and TRBJ2-5, is as follows: DVKVTQSSRYLVKRTGEKVFLECVQDMDHENMFWYRQDPGLGLRLIYFSYDVKMKEKGDIPEGYSVSREKKERFSLILESASTNQTSMYLCASGLDMETQYFGPGTRLLVL.

This clone occurred a few times. CDR3 loop: CASRPLDKNTEAFF. CDR3 nucleotide sequence: TGTGCCAGCAGACCCTTAGACAAGAACACTGAAGCTTTCTTT. The chain has TRBV6-5 and TRBJ1-1; D is unclear. CDR3 length: 14 amino acids. The germline V gene has CDR1 MNHEY and CDR2 SVGAGI. Trimming cost V 6 bases and J 1 base, with 12 bases left between them.

This chain uses TRBV6-5 with TRBJ2-1; maybe TRBD1 (6 bases). The length of the CDR3 is 15 residues. V dropped 7 bases and J dropped 10 bases, with 23 bases sitting between them. The germline CDR1 and CDR2 sequences are MNHEY and SVGAGI. In nucleotides, the CDR3 is TGTGCCAGCACGAGGTCGACAGCCGGTCAGGGGGAGCAGTTCTTC. Encoded protein: CASTRSTAGQGEQFF.